This T cell receptor beta chain was profiled in a study of blood T cell repertoires in COVID-19. Study-level background: PBMCs, B-cell-depleted T cells, or T cells were the source of the cDNA or gDNA that made up the material.

Authors' analysis steps: Reference gene primer amplification in the assay estimated nucleated cell counts. Only in-frame clones appear in the TCRdb table, and some are missing; sequencing was by immunoSEQ multiplex PCR. The V and J calls and clone size were taken over from that table, and D and trimming were inferred from the DNA. The data hold some 250,000 clones, with nearly 90% observed a single time. The V gene end was trimmed by 4 bases and the J gene end by 6 bases; junction bases not matched to a gene: 13. The CDR3 runs to 16 residues. Germline V CDR1 and CDR2: SGHNT, YYREEE (reference sequence).

The sample taken for sequencing was peripheral blood. The rearrangement joins TRBV5-4 to TRBJ2-1; 7 positions agree with TRBD2. The origin of this receptor is a woman younger than 45 with acute or convalescent COVID-19. The CDR3 here is CASSPARTSFGNEQFF. As DNA, the CDR3 is TGTGCCAGCAGCCCCGCACGGACTAGTTTCGGCAATGAGCAGTTCTTC.